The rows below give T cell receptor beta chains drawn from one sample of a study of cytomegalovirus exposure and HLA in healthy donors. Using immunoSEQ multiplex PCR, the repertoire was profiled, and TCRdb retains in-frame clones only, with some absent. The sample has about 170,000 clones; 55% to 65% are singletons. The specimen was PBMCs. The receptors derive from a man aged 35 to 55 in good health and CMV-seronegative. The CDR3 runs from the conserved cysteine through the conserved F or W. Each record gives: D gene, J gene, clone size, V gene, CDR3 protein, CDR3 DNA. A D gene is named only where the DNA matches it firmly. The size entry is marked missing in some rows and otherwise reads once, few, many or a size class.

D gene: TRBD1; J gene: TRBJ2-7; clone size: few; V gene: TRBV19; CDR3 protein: CASSPGTGVEQYF; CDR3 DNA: TGTGCCAGTAGCCCCGGGACAGGGGTCGAGCAGTACTTC
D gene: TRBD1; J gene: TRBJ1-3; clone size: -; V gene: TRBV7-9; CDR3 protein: CASSSADRGLDTIYF; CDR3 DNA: TGTGCCAGCAGCTCCGCGGACAGGGGGCTAGACACCATATATTTT
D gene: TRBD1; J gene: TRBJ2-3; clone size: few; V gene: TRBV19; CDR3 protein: CASSTSTGYTDTQYF; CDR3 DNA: TGTGCCAGTAGTACATCGACAGGGTACACAGATACGCAGTATTTT
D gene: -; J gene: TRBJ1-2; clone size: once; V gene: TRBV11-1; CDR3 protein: CASSLSGRYGYTF; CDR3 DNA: TGTGCCAGCAGCTTGAGTGGTCGCTATGGCTACACCTTC
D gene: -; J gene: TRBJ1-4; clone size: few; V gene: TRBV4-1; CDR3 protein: CASSQVQGSFEKLFF; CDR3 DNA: TGCGCCAGCAGCCAAGTACAGGGTAGTTTTGAAAAACTGTTTTTT
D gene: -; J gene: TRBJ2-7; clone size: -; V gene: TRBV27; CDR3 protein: CASRRTEGSYEQYF; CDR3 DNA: TGTGCCAGCAGAAGGACAGAAGGCTCCTACGAGCAGTACTTC
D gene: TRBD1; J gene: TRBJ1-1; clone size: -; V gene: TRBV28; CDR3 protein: CASSRTGRNTEAFF; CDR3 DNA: TGTGCCAGCAGTAGGACAGGACGGAACACTGAAGCTTTCTTT
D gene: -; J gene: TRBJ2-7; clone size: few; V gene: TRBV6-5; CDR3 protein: CASSYRHGYEQYF; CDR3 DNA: TGTGCCAGCAGTTACAGACACGGATACGAGCAGTACTTC
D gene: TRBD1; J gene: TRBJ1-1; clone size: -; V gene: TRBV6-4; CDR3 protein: CASSDSNGQGEAFF; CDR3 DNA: TGTGCCAGCAGTGACTCGAACGGACAGGGGGAAGCTTTCTTT
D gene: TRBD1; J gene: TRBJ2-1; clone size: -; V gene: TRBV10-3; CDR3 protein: CAISESWTGDEQFF; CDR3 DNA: TGTGCCATCAGTGAGTCGTGGACAGGGGATGAGCAGTTCTTC
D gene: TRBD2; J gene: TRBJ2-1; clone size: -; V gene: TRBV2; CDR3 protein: CASRGRVSYNEQFF; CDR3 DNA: TGTGCCAGCAGGGGGAGGGTGAGTTACAATGAGCAGTTCTTC
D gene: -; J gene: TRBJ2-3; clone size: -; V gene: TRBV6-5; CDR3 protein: CASSWGLPSTDTQYF; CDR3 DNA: TGTGCCAGCAGTTGGGGACTCCCAAGCACAGATACGCAGTATTTT
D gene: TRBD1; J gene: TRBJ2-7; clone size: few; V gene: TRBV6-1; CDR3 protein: CASSEKETGSYEQYF; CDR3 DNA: TGTGCCAGCAGTGAAAAGGAGACAGGGAGCTACGAGCAGTACTTC
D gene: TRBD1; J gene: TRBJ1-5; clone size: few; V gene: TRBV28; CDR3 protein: CASSPQGAAQPQHF; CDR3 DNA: TGTGCCAGCAGTCCACAGGGGGCGGCTCAGCCCCAGCATTTT
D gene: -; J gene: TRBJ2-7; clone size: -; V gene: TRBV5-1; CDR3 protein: CASSLISSYEQYF; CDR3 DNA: TGCGCCAGCAGCTTGATAAGCTCCTACGAGCAGTACTTC
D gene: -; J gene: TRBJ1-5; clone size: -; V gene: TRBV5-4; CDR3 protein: CASSLGGGNQPQHF; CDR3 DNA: TGTGCCAGCAGCTTGGGGGGGGGCAATCAGCCCCAGCATTTT
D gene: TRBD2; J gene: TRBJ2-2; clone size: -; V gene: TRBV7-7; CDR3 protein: CASSFRTGLAGANTGELFF; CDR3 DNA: TGTGCTAGCAGCTTCCGCACGGGACTAGCGGGAGCAAACACCGGGGAGCTGTTTTTT
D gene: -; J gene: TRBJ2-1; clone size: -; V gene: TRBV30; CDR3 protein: CAWSAGGATHHEQFF; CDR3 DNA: TGTGCCTGGAGTGCTGGAGGGGCAACCCACCATGAGCAGTTCTTC
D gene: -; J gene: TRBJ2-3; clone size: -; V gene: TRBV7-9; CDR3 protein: CASSLSRGEGVTDTQYF; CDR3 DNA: TGTGCCAGCAGCTTAAGTCGCGGAGAGGGGGTCACAGATACGCAGTATTTT
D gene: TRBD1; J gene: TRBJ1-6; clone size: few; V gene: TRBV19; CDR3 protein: CASSTGQGLDSPLHF; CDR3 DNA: TGTGCCAGTAGTACGGGACAGGGTTTGGATTCACCCCTCCACTTT
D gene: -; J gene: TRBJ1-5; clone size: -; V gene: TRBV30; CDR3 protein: CAWSVSWGPSNQPQHF; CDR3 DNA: TGTGCCTGGAGTGTATCCTGGGGGCCTAGCAATCAGCCCCAGCATTTT
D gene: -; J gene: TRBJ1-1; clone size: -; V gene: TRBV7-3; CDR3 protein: CASSFRGGTEAFF; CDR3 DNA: TGTGCCAGCAGCTTTAGGGGTGGCACTGAAGCTTTCTTT
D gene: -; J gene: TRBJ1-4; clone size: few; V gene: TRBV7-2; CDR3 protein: CASSYFPGAQKEKLFF; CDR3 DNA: TGTGCCAGCAGTTATTTCCCTGGGGCGCAGAAGGAAAAACTGTTTTTT
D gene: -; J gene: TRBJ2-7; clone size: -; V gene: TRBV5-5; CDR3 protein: CASSLLTNAYEQYF; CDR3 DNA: TGTGCCAGCAGCTTGTTGACAAACGCCTACGAGCAGTACTTC
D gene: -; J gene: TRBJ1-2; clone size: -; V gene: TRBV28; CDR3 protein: CASSLAADYGYTF; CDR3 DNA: TGTGCCAGCAGTCTAGCGGCCGACTATGGCTACACCTTC
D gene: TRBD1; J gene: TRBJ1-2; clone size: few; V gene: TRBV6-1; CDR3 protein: CASTTGDSYGYTF; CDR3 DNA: TGTGCCAGCACTACAGGGGACAGCTATGGCTACACCTTC
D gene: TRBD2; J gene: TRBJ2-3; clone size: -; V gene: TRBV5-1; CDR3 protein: CASSLASGLVTDTQYF; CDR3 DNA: TGCGCCAGCAGCTTGGCCTCGGGACTAGTCACAGATACGCAGTATTTT
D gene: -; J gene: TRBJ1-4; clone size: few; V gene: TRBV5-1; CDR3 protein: CASSLGGATNEKLFF; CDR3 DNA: TGCGCCAGCAGTTTGGGGGGGGCAACTAATGAAAAACTGTTTTTT
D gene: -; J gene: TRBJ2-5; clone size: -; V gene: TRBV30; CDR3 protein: CAWSVRRVQETQYF; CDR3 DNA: TGTGCCTGGAGTGTACGACGGGTGCAAGAGACCCAGTACTTC
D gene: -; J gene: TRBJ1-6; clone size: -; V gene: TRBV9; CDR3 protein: CASSVSGLGNSPLHF; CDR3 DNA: TGTGCCAGCAGCGTTTCAGGGTTAGGCAATTCACCCCTCCACTTT
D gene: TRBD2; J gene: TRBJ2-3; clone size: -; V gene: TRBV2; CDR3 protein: CASNRAGGGTDTQYF; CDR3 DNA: TGTGCCAGCAACAGAGCGGGGGGAGGCACAGATACGCAGTATTTT